This passage covers 32 T cell receptor beta chains from one sample sequenced in a study of T cells in localized non-small cell lung cancer. Sequenced by immunoSEQ multiplex PCR; TCRdb stores in-frame clones only, minus some. The sample holds roughly 2,600 clones, roughly a third seen once. This specimen was lung tumor tissue, taken before any cancer treatment. Receptors originate from a female donor of 60 years or more with stage II lung adenocarcinoma.

By proportion, this clone is large. The chain has TRBV11-3 and TRBJ1-5; weak D call: TRBD1 (6 bases). From germline, CDR1 is SGHNT and CDR2 YENEEA. The CDR3 contains 15 residues. Trimming took off 4 bases at V and 7 bases at J, with 17 bases between the two ends. For the CDR3, the DNA is TGTGCCAGCAGCTCGTTTCAGGGGCCAAGCCAGCCCCAGCATTTT. The encoded protein is CASSSFQGPSQPQHF.

CDR3: CASSVNTGELFF. The CDR3, as DNA: TGTGCCAGCAGCGTGAACACCGGGGAGCTGTTTTTT. The chain employs TRBV9 and TRBJ2-2; D gene uncertain. The ends were cut back, 2 bases at V and 1 base at J, with 0 bases in the middle. CDR1 SGDLS and CDR2 YYNGEE come from the germline V gene. CDR3 length equals 12 residues.

The chain links TRBV9 to TRBJ2-1; 12 bases map to TRBD1. The CDR3 length is 14 residues. With V trimmed by 5 bases and J by 7 bases, 4 bases remained unmatched. Germline-derived CDR1 and CDR2 are SGDLS and YYNGEE. The CDR3 spells CASRGTGGLNEQFF. The CDR3 DNA sequence: TGTGCCAGCAGAGGGACAGGGGGCCTGAATGAGCAGTTCTTC. Drawing the rest from reference TRBV9 and TRBJ2-1, the complete variable domain is DSGVTQTPKHLITATGQRVTLRCSPRSGDLSVYWYQQSLDQGLQFLIQYYNGEERAKGNILERFSAQQFPDLHSELNLSSLELGDSALYFCASRGTGGLNEQFFGPGTRLTVL.

The chain recombines TRBV12-5 with TRBJ2-1; D tentatively reads TRBD1 or TRBD2 (5 bases each). The CDR3 loop spans 16 amino acids. The V gene's germline CDR1 is LGHNT and CDR2 FRNRAP. Here the CDR3 DNA reads TGTGCCAGCACCTACTACCGGGACCCCTGGAGGAATGAGCAGTTCTTC. Protein product: CASTYYRDPWRNEQFF.

The genes are TRBV7-7 and TRBJ2-3; 7 nucleotides align to TRBD2. Germline lookup yields CDR1 SSHAT and CDR2 FNYEAQ (reference sequence). This CDR3 has 16 amino acids. Trimming at V came to 5 bases and at J to 2 bases, leaving 10 bases not matched to a gene. In nucleotides, the CDR3 is TGTGCCAGCAGCCCCCGGCGGGGGAGCTACACAGATACGCAGTATTTT. This translates into CASSPRRGSYTDTQYF.

This chain joins TRBV6-8 and TRBJ2-3; TRBD1 might be the D (5 bases). This CDR3 region has 18 residues. The V and J ends lost 6 bases and 5 bases respectively, with 27 bases between them. CDR1 and CDR2 from the germline V gene are MNHGY and SAAAGT. CDR3 loop: CASRPNPWGDTRGDTQYF. CDR3 nucleotide sequence: TGTGCCAGCAGACCCAACCCATGGGGCGATACCCGCGGAGATACGCAGTATTTT.

There are a few counts of this clone. This rearrangement joins TRBV9 to TRBJ1-1; D is unclear. V was shortened by 5 bases and J by 0 bases, with 11 bases between the two germline ends. In germline, CDR1 is SGDLS, CDR2 YYNGEE. The CDR3 has 14 residues. CDR3 in DNA: TGTGCCAGCAGTGAGCTGGGCATGAACACTGAAGCTTTCTTT. Translating it yields CASSELGMNTEAFF.

V usage is TRBV9 and J usage is TRBJ2-2, with 11 bases lining up with TRBD2. Trimming removed 4 bases from V and 5 bases from J; junction bases left unmatched: 1. The CDR3 runs 14 residues. Germline CDR1 SGDLS, CDR2 YYNGEE. CDR3 DNA sequence: TGTGCCAGCAGCCGGACTAGCGGGACCGGGGAGCTGTTTTTT. As protein: CASSRTSGTGELFF.

This clone was seen only a few times. V is TRBV9 and J is TRBJ2-1, with D possibly TRBD2 on 6 matching bases. V was clipped by 0 bases and J by 7 bases, with 17 bases between them. Germline assignment: CDR1 SGDLS and CDR2 YYNGEE. The CDR3 is 16 amino acids. The CDR3 nucleotides are TGTGCCAGCAGCGTAGCCGGCGGGGCTTTGGGGAATGAGCAGTTCTTC. Its protein is CASSVAGGALGNEQFF.

The chain joins TRBV6-8 to TRBJ2-4, with D possibly TRBD1 on 6 matching bases. V lost 6 bases and J 0 bases, leaving 15 bases between the germline ends. This CDR3 comprises 16 residues. Per germline, CDR1 MNHGY and CDR2 SAAAGT. The CDR3 DNA reads TGTGCCAGCAGCTCTCTCTACAGGGAAGCCAAAAACATTCAGTACTTC. Amino acid sequence: CASSSLYREAKNIQYF.

The chain couples TRBV11-3 to TRBJ2-5, with unresolved D. The length of the CDR3 is 15 residues. The V end lost 5 bases, the J end lost 1 base, and 14 bases lay between the germline ends. Looked up from germline, CDR1 is SGHNT and CDR2 is YENEEA. CDR3 region: CASSLGGLPQETQYF. The DNA for the CDR3 is TGTGCCAGCAGCCTTGGTGGCCTCCCCCAAGAGACCCAGTACTTC.

This clone is labeled as medium-sized. The chain carries TRBV6-8 and TRBJ1-1; no clear D. The germline V gene has CDR1 MNHGY and CDR2 SAAAGT. Trimming stripped 7 bases from V and 1 base from J, with 10 bases between. This CDR3 contains 13 residues. The CDR3 nucleotides are TGTGCCAGCACCCCTAATGGGAACACTGAAGCTTTCTTT. This translates into CASTPNGNTEAFF.

This clone was seen a few times. V is TRBV19 and J is TRBJ2-3, with TRBD2 matching over 7 bases. Germline-derived CDR1 and CDR2 are LNHDA and SQIVND (reference sequence). V lost 5 bases, J lost 2 bases, and 7 bases stayed unmatched. The CDR3 sequence is 15 residues long. The CDR3 protein is CASSPEAGVTDTQYF. CDR3 coding DNA: TGTGCCAGTAGTCCAGAGGCGGGAGTCACAGATACGCAGTATTTT.

The chain has TRBV29-1 and TRBJ1-2, with 7 positions matching TRBD1. CDR3 length: 13 residues. The germline CDR1 and CDR2 sequences are SQVTM and ANQGSEA. The ends lost 6 bases at V and 4 bases at J; junction bases unmatched: 8. CDR3 in DNA: TGCAGCGTCGACAGGGACGTGGGCTATGGCTACACCTTC. Its protein product is CSVDRDVGYGYTF.

Notes on this clone: One end of the junction does not line up with germline, which may come from a read error. The V call is TRBV29-1, the J call TRBJ2-3; 8 nucleotides align to TRBD1. The CDR3 sequence is 12 residues long. In germline, CDR1 is SQVTM, CDR2 ANQGSEA. CDR3 loop: CTSDRGTDTQYF. CDR3 nucleotides: TGCACCAGTGACAGGGGCACGGATACGCAGTATTTT.

This clone was recorded a few times. The V call is TRBV11-3, the J call TRBJ1-2; a weak D match, TRBD1 (5 bases). The CDR3 length is 15 residues. V lost 5 bases and J lost 6, with 19 bases in between. The V gene's germline CDR1 is SGHNT and CDR2 YENEEA. The CDR3 coding sequence is TGTGCCAGCAGCCAAGGGGACCCACGAGGGGATGGCTACACCTTC. Translating it yields CASSQGDPRGDGYTF.

This clone has a handful of counts. This chain joins TRBV6-8 and TRBJ2-3; D unclear. V lost 5 bases and J 1 base, leaving 13 bases between the germline ends. The germline V gene has CDR1 MNHGY and CDR2 SAAAGT. The CDR3 is made up of 15 amino acids. The CDR3 nucleotides read TGTGCCAGCAGTCGAAACTACGGACGCACAGATACGCAGTATTTT. It specifies CASSRNYGRTDTQYF.

CDR3 protein: CSVDGQGRYGYTF. In nucleotides, the CDR3 is TGCAGCGTTGACGGACAGGGGAGGTATGGCTACACCTTC. The chain carries TRBV29-1 and TRBJ1-2; TRBD1 agrees at 9 bases. CDR3 length: 13 residues. Germline CDR1 reads SQVTM; CDR2 reads ANQGSEA. The ends lost 3 bases at V and 5 bases at J; junction bases unmatched: 4.

This clone counts as medium-sized. This chain links TRBV6-8 with TRBJ2-6, with D uncertain. Trimming pared 5 bases from V and 0 bases from J, leaving 11 bases between. The CDR3 extends over 16 amino acids. The germline gives CDR1 MNHGY, CDR2 SAAAGT. Here the CDR3 DNA reads TGTGCCAGCAGTAAGACCCCAGGCTCTGGGGCCAACGTCCTGACTTTC. The encoded protein is CASSKTPGSGANVLTF.

This clone was detected a few times. This rearrangement joins TRBV11-3 to TRBJ2-7; D unclear. The germline V gene encodes CDR1 SGHNT and CDR2 YENEEA. This CDR3 region has 14 residues. V lost 4 bases and J lost 2, with 12 bases in between. CDR3 amino acids: CASSYPGSTYEQYV. The CDR3 region has the DNA TGTGCCAGCAGCTACCCAGGTTCGACCTACGAGCAGTACGTC.

DNA for the CDR3: TGTGCCAGTAGCCTCTATCCGGGAACCTACAAAAACATTCAGTACTTC. This gives the protein CASSLYPGTYKNIQYF. This sequence joins TRBV19 and TRBJ2-4; D is possibly TRBD2 (5 bases). The CDR3 length is 16 residues. From germline, CDR1 is LNHDA and CDR2 SQIVND (reference sequence). The V gene lost 6 bases and the J gene lost 3 bases, with 18 bases spanning the gap.

The chain carries TRBV19 and TRBJ2-1; 8 bases align to TRBD1. The trim removed 3 bases at V and 13 bases at J, leaving 8 bases unmatched. Germline V gene data show CDR1 as LNHDA and CDR2 as SQIVND (reference sequence). The CDR3 contains 13 residues. Written as DNA, the CDR3 is TGTGCCAGTAGTATGGACAGGGACCAGCCCCAGTTCTTC. It translates to CASSMDRDQPQFF.

The rearrangement uses TRBV11-3 and TRBJ2-6; D is uncertain. The CDR3 runs 14 residues. Germline assignment: CDR1 SGHNT and CDR2 YENEEA. V was clipped by 3 bases and J by 1 base, with 4 bases between them. The CDR3 DNA follows: TGTGCCAGCAGCTTCCTTTCTGGGGCCAACGTCCTGACTTTC. Encoded protein: CASSFLSGANVLTF.

This clone was counted a few times. This chain uses TRBV11-3 with TRBJ1-3, with D hard to call. V was clipped by 5 bases and J by 3 bases, with 11 bases between them. Germline CDR1 reads SGHNT; CDR2 reads YENEEA. This CDR3 region has 14 residues. The CDR3 DNA reads as TGTGCCAGCAGCCCCGCCAGTGATGGAAACACCATATATTTT. Protein: CASSPASDGNTIYF.

This clone was detected only a few times. The genes are TRBV18 and TRBJ1-5; 7 positions agree with TRBD1. The ends lost 6 bases at V and 6 bases at J; junction bases unmatched: 14. There are 16 residues in the CDR3. CDR1 is KGHSH and CDR2 is LQKENI in the germline V gene. The CDR3 reads CASSLQGGTTGQPQHF. CDR3 DNA sequence: TGTGCCAGCTCGCTCCAGGGGGGGACCACGGGTCAGCCCCAGCATTTT. The complete variable domain, with remaining parts taken from reference TRBV18 and TRBJ1-5, reads NAGVMQNPRHLVRRRGQEARLRCSPMKGHSHVYWYRQLPEEGLKFMVYLQKENIIDESGMPKERFSAEFPKEGPSILRIQQVVRGDSAAYFCASSLQGGTTGQPQHFGDGTRLSIL.

This clone was counted a few times. J is TRBJ1-4 and V is TRBV15; D ambiguous. V was shortened by 2 bases and J by 8 bases, with 12 bases between the two germline ends. CDR3 length equals 14 residues. Germline assignment: CDR1 LNHNV and CDR2 YYDKDF (reference sequence). The CDR3 DNA reads TGTGCCACCAGCAGACTCGGGTCCGGGGAAAAACTGTTTTTT. This encodes CATSRLGSGEKLFF.

The J gene is TRBJ1-2, the V gene TRBV19; 8 bases fit TRBD1. This CDR3 is 12 amino acids long. The germline CDR1 and CDR2 sequences are LNHDA and SQIVND (reference sequence). V dropped 6 bases and J dropped 6; count of bases not matched to a gene: 3. CDR3 coding DNA: TGTGCCAGTAGGACAGGGGAGGATGGCTACACCTTC. As protein: CASRTGEDGYTF.

This clone is medium-sized in the sample. This chain uses TRBV11-3 with TRBJ1-1; no reliable D call. V dropped 4 bases and J dropped 1 base, with 10 bases sitting between them. Germline assignment: CDR1 SGHNT and CDR2 YENEEA. CDR3 length: 14 amino acids. CDR3 amino acids: CASSSGWQNTEAFF. DNA of the CDR3: TGTGCCAGCAGCTCCGGTTGGCAGAACACTGAAGCTTTCTTT.

In its sample, this clone was seen a few times. CDR3 sequence: CASSGLRVGRAFF. CDR3 DNA sequence: TGTGCCAGCAGTGGGCTCAGGGTAGGGCGAGCTTTCTTT. The rearrangement joins TRBV9 to TRBJ1-1; D is perhaps TRBD1 (5 bases). With 5 bases removed from V and 10 bases from J, the gap between germline ends came to 18 bases. This CDR3 has 13 amino acids. Germline V lookup: CDR1 SGDLS, CDR2 YYNGEE.

By its share, this clone is medium-sized (0.01 to 0.1%). The rearrangement uses TRBV9 and TRBJ2-7; D might be TRBD2 (5 bases). The CDR3 totals 13 residues. CDR1 is SGDLS and CDR2 is YYNGEE in the germline V gene. The V end lost 7 bases, the J end lost 1 base, and 12 bases lay between the germline ends. CDR3 bases: TGTGCCAGCGTTGGGAGTCCTTCCTACGAGCAGTACTTC. This translates into CASVGSPSYEQYF.

V usage is TRBV6-8 and J usage is TRBJ2-1; perhaps TRBD1 as D (6 bases). V was shortened by 2 bases and J by 8 bases, with 10 bases between the two germline ends. In germline, CDR1 is MNHGY, CDR2 SAAAGT. The CDR3 is made up of 13 amino acids. The CDR3 bases are TGTGCCAGCAGTTACCAGGGGCTGGATGAGCAGTTCTTC. It encodes CASSYQGLDEQFF.

This clone was detected a few times. The CDR3 DNA reads as TGTGCCAGTAGTGCCCCGGGACAGGGGCGAAGGGAGCAGTACTTC. Protein product: CASSAPGQGRREQYF. This chain links TRBV19 with TRBJ2-7; 10 bases map to TRBD1. CDR1 and CDR2 (germline): LNHDA, SQIVND (reference sequence). The CDR3 covers 15 residues. Germline trimming cut 5 bases from V and 7 bases from J; bases unmatched to any gene: 11.